The 25 T cell receptor beta chains below all came from one sample that was sequenced in a study of Graves' ophthalmopathy and Graves' hyperthyroidism. Amplifying from RNA transcripts, the study obtained TCR beta CDR3 regions. First-round RT-PCR employed HTBI primers, with a second-round multiplex PCR after it. TCRdb reprocessed the multiplex PCR reads via MiXCR and lists one record per CDR3 protein. The sample holds about half a million distinct CDR3 sequences, about an eighth seen once. Sequenced material: blood. These receptors were taken from a woman in her thirties with Graves' ophthalmopathy.

This clonotype has a count of ten or more. This sequence joins TRBV27 and TRBJ1-2; TRBD1 matches at 10 bases. The junction had 8 bases not matched to a gene; V was cut back by 6 bases and J by 4 bases. Germline loops: CDR1 MNHEY, CDR2 SMNVEV (reference sequence). The CDR3 is 15 residues long. DNA of the CDR3: TGTGCCAGCAGGTTGACAGGGGGCGAAGTCTATGGCTACACCTTC. It translates to CASRLTGGEVYGYTF.

This clonotype was picked up a small number of times. The CDR3 here is CASSFSGETYGYTF. The CDR3 nucleotides read TGTGCCAGCAGTTTTTCGGGGGAAACGTATGGCTACACCTTC. The genes are TRBV12-3 or TRBV12-4 and TRBJ1-2; the D gene is possibly TRBD1 (5 bases). Trimming stripped 3 bases from V and 5 bases from J, with 13 bases between. This CDR3 is 14 amino acids long.

Ten or more counts support this clonotype. V and J are TRBV12-3 or TRBV12-4 and TRBJ2-7; tentative D call: TRBD2 (5 bases). Trimming took 3 bases from V and 2 from J, leaving 11 bases between them. The CDR3 is 14 amino acids. The chain's CDR3 is CASSFGRTAYEQYF. CDR3 DNA sequence: TGTGCCAGCAGTTTCGGGCGGACTGCCTACGAGCAGTACTTC.

The rearrangement joins TRBV28 to TRBJ1-2, with a possible D match to TRBD1 (5 bases). In germline, CDR1 is MDHEN, CDR2 SYDVKM. The CDR3 contains 16 residues. Deletions cut 5 bases from V and 2 bases from J, with 18 bases between. The CDR3 here is CASSQPGQGGNYGYTF. CDR3 DNA: TGTGCCAGCAGTCAACCCGGGCAGGGAGGGAACTATGGCTACACCTTC.

This clonotype has a count of ten or more. The chain combines TRBV10-3 with TRBJ2-7; D uncertain. In germline, CDR1 is ENHRY, CDR2 SYGVKD. The germline V and J ends were trimmed by 0 bases and 0 bases, with 9 bases remaining between them. The CDR3 is 15 amino acids. In DNA, the CDR3 is TGTGCCATCAGTGAGTCTAAAGGGAACTCCTACGAGCAGTACTTC. This sequence encodes CAISESKGNSYEQYF.

This clonotype was recorded at least ten times. V and J are TRBV6-1 and TRBJ2-2, with D perhaps TRBD2 (6 bases). This CDR3 has 12 residues. V lost 5 bases and J 8 bases, leaving 9 bases between the germline ends. Germline-derived CDR1 and CDR2 are MNHNS and SASEGT. The CDR3, as DNA: TGTGCCAGCAGTCGGGGGAAGGGGGAGCTGTTTTTT. This sequence encodes CASSRGKGELFF.

This clonotype came up a few times. V usage is TRBV30 and J usage is TRBJ2-7, with 9 bases lining up with TRBD2. There are 13 residues in the CDR3. The ends lost 2 bases at V and 8 bases at J; junction bases unmatched: 7. Per the germline V gene, CDR1 is GTSNPN and CDR2 is SVGIG (reference sequence). The CDR3 region is CAWSKERGVQQYF. CDR3 nucleotides: TGTGCCTGGAGTAAGGAGCGGGGGGTTCAGCAGTACTTC.

This clonotype was seen more than once but under ten times. The rearrangement joins TRBV20-1 to TRBJ1-6; TRBD1 is a possible D gene (5 bases). The CDR3 has 13 residues. V was trimmed by 5 bases and J by 11 bases, leaving 16 bases between them. The V gene's germline CDR1 is DFQATT and CDR2 SNEGSKA (reference sequence). This chain's CDR3 is CSAEDPKGTPLHF. The CDR3 DNA sequence: TGCAGTGCTGAGGACCCCAAGGGGACACCCCTCCACTTT.

The sample holds many counts of this clonotype. The rearrangement uses TRBV7-8 and TRBJ2-7, with a weak D call TRBD2 (5 bases). Germline V CDR1 and CDR2: SGHVS, FQNEAQ. Trimming stripped 5 bases from V and 3 bases from J, with 11 bases between. The CDR3 runs to 13 residues. CDR3 protein: CASSTRHFYEQYF. The CDR3, as DNA: TGTGCCAGCAGCACTAGACATTTCTACGAGCAGTACTTC.

Comment on this clonotype: A much larger clone differs from this one at a single base, so this may be a read error. The chain carries TRBV6-1 and TRBJ2-7; D is unresolved. The ends were cut back, 3 bases at V and 8 bases at J, with 20 bases in the middle. The CDR3 is 15 amino acids. Germline V gene lookup returns CDR1 MNHNS and CDR2 SASEGT. The CDR3 here is CASSEYPGSGTKQYF. CDR3 nucleotide sequence: TGTGCCAGCAGTGAGTACCCAGGCTCCGGTACGAAGCAGTACTTC.

This clonotype has a count of ten or more. This rearrangement joins TRBV7-6 to TRBJ2-6; possibly TRBD2 for D (5 bases). Germline V gives CDR1 SGHVS, CDR2 FNYEAQ. V was pared by 4 bases and J by 2 bases, with 9 bases between. The CDR3 is 15 amino acids. CDR3 sequence reads: CASSWEKAGANVLTF. CDR3 DNA sequence: TGTGCCAGCAGCTGGGAGAAAGCTGGGGCCAACGTCCTGACTTTC.

This clonotype was detected ten times or more. The genes are TRBV12-3 or TRBV12-4 and TRBJ1-5, with unresolved D. V lost 3 bases to trimming and J lost 5 bases, with 11 bases between them. CDR3 length: 14 residues. The CDR3 nucleotides are TGTGCCAGCAGTTTTAGGCAGGTGGATCAGCCCCAGCATTTT. Amino acids: CASSFRQVDQPQHF.

This clonotype was counted at least ten times. This rearrangement joins TRBV12-3 or TRBV12-4 to TRBJ1-5, with 9 bases matching TRBD1. The V segment lost 5 bases and the J segment 7 bases; nucleotides outside the gene matches: 6. The CDR3 contains 14 residues. The CDR3 protein is CASSHGTGSQPQHF. In DNA, the CDR3 is TGTGCCAGCAGTCATGGGACAGGGTCCCAGCCCCAGCATTTT.

This clonotype has ten or more counts. The genes are TRBV29-1 and TRBJ1-2; D possibly corresponds to TRBD1 (5 bases). The CDR3 length is 12 residues. CDR1 is SQVTM and CDR2 is ANQGSEA in the germline V gene. The V end was cut by 6 bases, the J end by 3 bases, with 11 bases between. The CDR3 here is CSVAEGDYGYTF. The DNA of the CDR3 is TGCAGCGTCGCCGAAGGGGACTATGGCTACACCTTC.

In this sample, this clonotype turned up many times. The gene calls are TRBV2 and TRBJ1-6, with a possible D match to TRBD1 (5 bases). CDR1 and CDR2 (germline): SNHLY, FYNNEI. Trimming removed 3 bases from V and 8 bases from J, with 11 bases in between. The CDR3 is made up of 14 amino acids. CDR3 coding DNA: TGTGCCAGCAGTGAGCAGGGTGTGGATTCACCCCTCCACTTT. Amino acids: CASSEQGVDSPLHF.

This clonotype was detected many times. This chain links TRBV12-3 or TRBV12-4 with TRBJ1-5, with D maybe TRBD1 (5 bases). This CDR3 has 14 residues. Trimming pared 5 bases from V and 7 bases from J, leaving 15 bases between. CDR3 in DNA: TGTGCCAGCAGTCCCGATGGAGGGGAACAGCCCCAGCATTTT. Protein product: CASSPDGGEQPQHF.

This clonotype was seen repeatedly, ten times or more. The chain carries TRBV27 and TRBJ1-2; D might be TRBD1 (5 bases). Germline CDR1 and CDR2: MNHEY and SMNVEV (reference sequence). CDR3 length: 13 amino acids. With 5 bases removed from V and 6 bases from J, the gap between germline ends came to 13 bases. CDR3 nucleotides: TGTGCCAGCAGTCCAGGGAGGATAAATGGCTACACCTTC. Encoded protein: CASSPGRINGYTF.

In its sample, this clonotype was seen many times. The chain recombines TRBV28 with TRBJ2-2; perhaps TRBD2 as D (7 bases). CDR1 and CDR2 from the germline V gene are MDHEN and SYDVKM. Trimming pared 8 bases from V and 3 bases from J, leaving 16 bases between. The CDR3 has 15 residues. This CDR3 reads CASGGGGPYTGELFF. The CDR3 DNA follows: TGTGCCAGCGGAGGGGGAGGGCCATACACCGGGGAGCTGTTTTTT.

With respect to this clonotype: A single base separates this from a much larger clone, so it may be a read error. This chain connects TRBV19 to TRBJ2-5; TRBD1 aligns across 12 bases. The CDR3 covers 16 residues. Germline CDR1 reads LNHDA; CDR2 reads SQIVND (reference sequence). The chain's CDR3 is CASSGRDRGRGETLYF. CDR3 nucleotide sequence: TGTGCCAGTAGTGGCCGGGACAGGGGGCGAGGAGAGACCCTGTACTTC.

This clonotype came up many times. This chain links TRBV15 with TRBJ1-3; maybe TRBD1 (5 bases). Between the trimmed V and J ends, which lost 8 bases and 3 bases, there was a span of 17 bases. CDR3 length: 15 amino acids. The germline V gene encodes CDR1 LNHNV and CDR2 YYDKDF (reference sequence). CDR3 protein: CATAFGRGIGNTIYF. In DNA form, the CDR3 reads TGTGCCACCGCTTTTGGGAGGGGCATTGGAAACACCATATATTTT. The complete variable domain, with remaining parts taken from reference TRBV15 and TRBJ1-3, reads DAMVIQNPRYQVTQFGKPVTLSCSQTLNHNVMYWYQQKSSQAPKLLFHYYDKDFNNEADTPDNFQSRRPNTSFCFLDIRSPGLGDTAMYLCATAFGRGIGNTIYFGEGSWLTVV.

This clonotype was counted once. V gene TRBV5-5 combines with J gene TRBJ2-5; the D is unclear. Germline CDR1 is SGHKS and CDR2 is YYEKEE (reference sequence). The CDR3 has 16 amino acids. V was trimmed by 0 bases and J by 2 bases, leaving 14 bases between them. The CDR3, as DNA: TGTGCCAGCAGCTTGGTAGGGATTGGGGATCAAGAGACCCAGTACTTC. The encoded protein is CASSLVGIGDQETQYF.

As for this clonotype: A much more abundant neighbour one base away suggests this may be a read error. The V call is TRBV20-1, the J call TRBJ2-5; TRBD2 is a possible D gene (7 bases). Germline CDR1 DFQATT, CDR2 SNEGSKA (reference sequence). The CDR3 extends over 13 amino acids. The CDR3 DNA reads TGCAGTGCTAGGCCAGGGGCGGGGGAGACCCGGTACTTC. Translation gives CSARPGAGETRYF.

The sample holds many counts of this clonotype. The rearrangement joins TRBV7-8 to TRBJ1-5; D may be TRBD1 (6 bases). V lost 1 base and J 7 bases, leaving 11 bases between the germline ends. Germline assignment: CDR1 SGHVS and CDR2 FQNEAQ. This CDR3 has 14 residues. The CDR3 loop reads CASSLGGGRQPQHF. DNA for the CDR3: TGTGCCAGCAGCTTAGGGGGGGGGCGGCAGCCCCAGCATTTT. Filled out from reference TRBV7-8 and TRBJ1-5, the complete variable domain reads GAGVSQSPRYKVAKRGQDVALRCDPISGHVSLFWYQQALGQGPEFLTYFQNEAQLDKSGLPSDRFFAERPEGSVSTLKIQRTQQEDSAVYLCASSLGGGRQPQHFGDGTRLSIL.

The V and J genes are TRBV12-3 or TRBV12-4 and TRBJ1-5; D not certain. Trimming shortened V by 2 bases and J by 8 bases, and 10 bases separated the two germline ends. This CDR3 is 13 amino acids long. CDR3 loop: CASSLIRPEPQHF. The CDR3 region has the DNA TGTGCCAGCAGTTTAATCCGGCCGGAGCCCCAGCATTTT.

This clonotype was recorded many times. This chain connects TRBV6-1 to TRBJ2-5; D is perhaps TRBD2 (6 bases). Germline V CDR1 and CDR2: MNHNS, SASEGT. This CDR3 comprises 15 residues. With 3 bases removed from V and 7 bases from J, the gap between germline ends came to 18 bases. The CDR3 region is CASSDASEGRGTQYF. The CDR3 coding sequence is TGTGCCAGCAGTGACGCTAGCGAGGGCCGGGGGACCCAGTACTTC.